A selection of T cell receptor beta chains follows, all from one sample in a study of blood T cells in healthy people across ages. TCRdb called the 5' RACE reads again in MiXCR, with one record for every CDR3 protein. Among just under 750,000 distinct CDR3 sequences listed, over 20% were seen once. The sequencing sample was made of blood. These receptors all come from a man in his 70s in good health. The CDR3 runs from the conserved cysteine through the conserved F or W.

j_gene,len,v_gene,CDR3aa
TRBJ1-5,12,TRBV28,CATKQSNQPQHF
TRBJ1-2,12,TRBV6-5,CASTEQGYGYTF
TRBJ1-3,15,TRBV11-2,CASSLADDSGNTIYF
TRBJ2-7,14,TRBV6-5,CASSDRDGPYEQYF
TRBJ1-1,14,TRBV28,CASNSQSVNTEAFF
TRBJ2-3,11,TRBV20-1,CSAPPGDRQYF
TRBJ2-3,15,TRBV20-1,CSARDGVTSTDTQYF
TRBJ2-3,14,TRBV20-1,CSARRGTSTDTQYF
-,18,TRBV20-1,CSAREGASGTPLAREQFF
-,14,TRBV7-2,CASSLMGDKETQYF
TRBJ2-5,13,TRBV7-9,CASSLLVWETQYF
TRBJ1-5,16,TRBV28,CASIVGQGLSNQPQHF
TRBJ1-4,15,TRBV6-5,CASSYSSIGRVVLFF
TRBJ2-5,14,TRBV7-3,CASSSTGGKETQYF
TRBJ2-3,12,TRBV20-1,CSDGDSTDTQYF
TRBJ2-7,13,TRBV12-3/TRBV12-4,CASSLQGALEQYF
TRBJ1-6,16,TRBV7-2,CASSLRDRGGGPPLHF
TRBJ1-5,16,TRBV5-6,CASSLRDSYTNQPQHF
TRBJ1-4,14,TRBV12-3/TRBV12-4,CASSLVQGSEKLFF
TRBJ2-3,14,TRBV10-3,CAISDGGLTNTRYF
TRBJ2-1,21,TRBV24-1,CATSPALLGRKAGSLYNEQLF
TRBJ1-1,13,TRBV12-3/TRBV12-4,CASSFGGAAEAFF
TRBJ2-1,15,TRBV11-2,CASSFVGQGHNEQFF
TRBJ2-5,13,TRBV29-1,CSVDGQQTGTQYF
TRBJ2-5,16,TRBV7-8,CASSLVSNNRGEAQYF
TRBJ2-3,17,TRBV12-3/TRBV12-4,CASSVRRTVPLKDTQYF
TRBJ2-3,16,TRBV20-1,CSARDNGGPSTDTQYF
TRBJ1-5,18,TRBV6-5,CASSYSSTGGSSNQPQHF
-,15,TRBV6-5,CASSYRGLQGETQYF
TRBJ2-3,15,TRBV12-3/TRBV12-4,CASSTRQARGDTQYF
-,15,TRBV7-2,CASSSQRKNYNEQFF
TRBJ2-1,16,TRBV20-1,CSASGTGGPSYNEQFF
TRBJ1-4,13,TRBV20-1,CSAIPTTGRKLFF
TRBJ2-4,13,TRBV19,CASRTGSENIQYF
TRBJ2-3,13,TRBV18,CASSPSLTDTQYF
TRBJ1-2,15,TRBV18,CASSPTGQGESGYTF
TRBJ2-1,16,TRBV6-5,CASSYSGLAGGNEQFF
TRBJ2-5,15,TRBV20-1,CSANNRNLYQETQYF
TRBJ2-7,14,TRBV19,CASSIAGGDYEQYF
TRBJ2-6,19,TRBV5-1,CASSLAETRNGAGANVLTF
TRBJ2-4,14,TRBV5-6,CASSLWGAKNIQYF
TRBJ2-2,14,TRBV27,CASSLQGITGELFF
TRBJ1-2,12,TRBV29-1,CSAVWWDSGYTF
TRBJ1-2,15,TRBV19,CASELYTQGSHGYTF
TRBJ2-7,13,TRBV19,CASSGTGRSEQYF
TRBJ1-5,13,TRBV11-1,CASSLHPGLPQHF
TRBJ2-4,12,TRBV12-3/TRBV12-4,CASRDTGTHQYF
TRBJ2-3,15,TRBV5-1,CASSLDGSRPDTQYF
TRBJ2-3,14,TRBV6-2/TRBV6-3,CASTLGGFTDTQYF
TRBJ1-1,14,TRBV12-3/TRBV12-4,CASSPGPRDTEAFF
TRBJ2-7,15,TRBV7-9,CASSFGTSGDYDQYF
TRBJ2-7,16,TRBV28,CASSEHGTSGAYEQYF
TRBJ2-1,13,TRBV6-1,CASSTLAGVEQFF